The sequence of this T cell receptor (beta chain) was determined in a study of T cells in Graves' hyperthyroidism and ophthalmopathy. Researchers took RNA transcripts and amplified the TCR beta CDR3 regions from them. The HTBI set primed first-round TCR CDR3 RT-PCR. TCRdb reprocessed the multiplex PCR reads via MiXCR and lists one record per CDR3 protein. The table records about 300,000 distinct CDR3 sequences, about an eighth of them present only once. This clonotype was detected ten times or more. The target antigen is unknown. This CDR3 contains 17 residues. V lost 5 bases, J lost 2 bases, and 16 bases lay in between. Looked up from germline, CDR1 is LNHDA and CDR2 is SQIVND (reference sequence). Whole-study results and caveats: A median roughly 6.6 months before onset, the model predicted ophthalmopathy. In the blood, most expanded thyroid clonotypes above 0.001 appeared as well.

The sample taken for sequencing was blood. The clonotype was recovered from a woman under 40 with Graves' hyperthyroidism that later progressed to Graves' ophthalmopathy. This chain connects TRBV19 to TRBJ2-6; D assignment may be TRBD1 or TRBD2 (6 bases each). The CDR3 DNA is TGTGCCAGTAGTTTAGGCGCCGGGGGCGCTGGGGCCAACGTCCTGACTTTC. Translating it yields CASSLGAGGAGANVLTF.